This is a list of T cell receptor beta chains from one sample in a study of Ad26.COV2.S vaccination and SARS-CoV-2 variants. This table comes from immunoSEQ multiplex PCR, and its TCRdb copy is limited to in-frame clones, with some not included. The profile shows 330,000 or so clones, 90% of them singletons. The specimen comprised peripheral blood, sampled in a trial of Ad26.COV2.S vaccine versus placebo. The receptors shown here come from a person aged 18-65 years who received the Ad26.COV2.S COVID-19 vaccine or a placebo. The CDR3 runs from the conserved cysteine through the conserved F or W. The D gene is left open where the match is weak. The listing skips clone size in some rows; elsewhere it reads once, few, many or a size class.

>TRBJ2-1|once|TRBV12-3/TRBV12-4|-
CASKGGANEQFF
TGTGCCAGCAAGGGAGGCGCCAATGAGCAGTTCTTC
>TRBJ2-1|-|TRBV7-2|-
CASSLDRLMINEQFF
TGTGCCAGCAGCTTAGATAGATTAATGATCAATGAGCAGTTCTTC
>TRBJ2-3|-|TRBV4-3|-
CASSQDRTGPFTDTQYF
TGCGCCAGCAGCCAAGATCGTACGGGGCCCTTCACAGATACGCAGTATTTT
>TRBJ1-5|-|TRBV7-8|-
CASSLVGGGVSNQPQHF
TGTGCCAGCAGCTTAGTGGGCGGCGGGGTAAGCAATCAGCCCCAGCATTTT
>TRBJ2-1|-|TRBV18|TRBD1
CASSRAGKQGAYNEQFF
TGTGCCAGCTCACGCGCCGGGAAACAGGGGGCATACAATGAGCAGTTCTTC
>TRBJ1-4|-|TRBV28|TRBD1
CASSSPGQNLEKLFF
TGTGCCAGCAGTTCGCCGGGACAGAATCTTGAAAAACTGTTTTTT
>TRBJ1-3|once|TRBV27|-
CASSERTARGNTIYF
TGTGCCAGCAGTGAACGGACGGCACGGGGAAACACCATATATTTT
>TRBJ1-2|-|TRBV4-2|-
CASSQDIGDLSGGYTF
TGTGCCAGCAGCCAAGATATCGGGGACCTCTCGGGGGGCTACACCTTC
>TRBJ2-1|-|TRBV7-9|TRBD1
CASSHFQGDEQFF
TGTGCCAGCAGCCATTTCCAGGGGGATGAGCAGTTCTTC
>TRBJ2-1|-|TRBV11-3|TRBD2
CASSTGTSGRNEQFF
TGTGCCAGCAGCACCGGGACTAGCGGGAGAAATGAGCAGTTCTTC
>TRBJ2-7|-|TRBV6-6|-
CASSSDRREQYF
TGTGCCAGCAGTTCTGACAGGCGTGAGCAGTACTTC
>TRBJ1-4|-|TRBV18|TRBD1
CASSYGTAEKLFF
TGTGCCAGCTCGTACGGGACAGCTGAAAAACTGTTTTTT
>TRBJ1-2|-|TRBV19|-
CASRGRANYGYTF
TGTGCCAGCAGGGGTCGAGCGAACTATGGCTACACCTTC
>TRBJ2-1|-|TRBV7-3|-
CASSLMLQGGLGRQFF
TGTGCCAGCAGCTTAATGCTACAGGGTGGGTTGGGGAGGCAGTTCTTC
>TRBJ1-5|-|TRBV18|-
CASSLDYSNQPQHF
TGTGCCAGCTCCCTGGATTATAGCAATCAGCCCCAGCATTTT
>TRBJ1-6|-|TRBV6-1|TRBD1
CASSEYRDSYNSPLHF
TGTGCCAGCAGTGAGTACCGGGACAGCTATAATTCACCCCTCCACTTT
>TRBJ1-1|-|TRBV5-1|-
CASSLSFGGDGRVNTEAFF
TGCGCCAGCAGCTTGAGTTTTGGGGGAGACGGCCGGGTGAACACTGAAGCTTTCTTT
>TRBJ2-7|few|TRBV5-4|-
CASSGSSYEQYF
TGTGCCAGCAGCGGGAGCTCCTACGAGCAGTACTTC